The 5 T cell receptor beta chains below all came from one sample that was sequenced in a study of glioma-infiltrating T cells. TCR alpha and beta CDR3 regions were amplified from RNA using iRepertoire nested multiplex PCR. MiXCR was run by TCRdb on the multiplex PCR reads, yielding one entry per CDR3 protein. The repertoire holds about 400,000 distinct CDR3 sequences, with 35% to 45% as singletons. Sequenced input: glioma tissue, nonneoplastic brain tissue, or PBMCs (not recorded which). The receptors derive from a human donor with low-grade glioma or glioblastoma, undergoing nonglioma brain surgery, or in good health (not recorded which).

The chain employs TRBV12-3 or TRBV12-4 and TRBJ1-2; TRBD1 is a possible D gene (5 bases). The CDR3 totals 12 residues. The V end lost 9 bases, the J end lost 1 base, and 9 bases lay between the germline ends. CDR3 protein: CASGDRNYGYTF. The DNA for the CDR3 is TGTGCCAGTGGGGACCGTAACTATGGCTACACCTTC.

This clonotype was seen just once. A read error may be the cause here, since a much bigger clone is one base away. CDR3 sequence (DNA): TGCAGTGCTAGCGAGTTAGCGGGGGATTCCACAGATACGCAGTATTTT. Encoded protein: CSASELAGDSTDTQYF. The chain joins TRBV20-1 to TRBJ2-3; 9 bases align to TRBD2. Germline CDR1 and CDR2: DFQATT and SNEGSKA (reference sequence). The CDR3 runs to 16 residues. Germline trimming cut 3 bases from V and 2 bases from J; bases unmatched to any gene: 9.

This clonotype was counted many times. The chain couples TRBV20-1 to TRBJ2-1; D gene unclear. This CDR3 has 13 amino acids. Trimming removed 5 bases from V and 2 bases from J, with 10 bases in between. Germline values: CDR1 DFQATT, CDR2 SNEGSKA (reference sequence). This CDR3 is CSAFSVAYNEQFF. The CDR3 DNA follows: TGCAGTGCTTTCAGCGTGGCCTACAATGAGCAGTTCTTC.

This clonotype appeared many times. The V call is TRBV6-2 or TRBV6-3, the J call TRBJ1-2; D remains unclear. This CDR3 comprises 14 residues. V lost 4 bases and J lost 4, with 13 bases in between. CDR1 is MNHEY, CDR2 SVGEGT, per germline. CDR3 nucleotides: TGTGCCAGCAGTTCACTTGAGGGTTTCTATGGCTACACCTTC. This codes for CASSSLEGFYGYTF.

Comments on this clonotype: Since a much larger clone is just one base distant, this may be a read error. The rearrangement links TRBV6-2 or TRBV6-3 to TRBJ2-1, with D perhaps matching TRBD1 (6 bases). CDR3 length: 15 amino acids. Germline V gene data show CDR1 as MNHEY and CDR2 as SVGEGT. The CDR3 loop reads CASSYGGQTDNGQFF. The DNA for the CDR3 is TGTGCCAGCAGTTACGGCGGACAGACCGACAATGGGCAGTTCTTC.